A single sample is the source of the 11 T cell receptor beta chains below, sequenced in a study of blood T cells in healthy people across ages. A J-beta primer mix and a sample-barcoded 5' primer were used in a second PCR of roughly 7 to 12 cycles. TCRdb reprocessed the 5' RACE reads with MiXCR, giving one entry per CDR3 protein. This table holds some 1.5 million distinct CDR3 sequences, 28% found once. The material sequenced was blood. The source is a woman aged 25-40 years in good health.

The rearrangement links TRBV20-1 to TRBJ2-1; TRBD2 matches 8 bases. The V gene end was trimmed by 4 bases and the J gene end by 4 bases; junction bases not matched to a gene: 6. Germline CDR1 DFQATT, CDR2 SNEGSKA (reference sequence). There are 14 residues in the CDR3. For the CDR3, the DNA is TGCAGTGCTAAGCGGGAGTATTATTACAATGAGCAGTTCTTC. Protein: CSAKREYYYNEQFF.

Note on this clonotype: With a much larger clone just one base away, this may be a read error. This chain connects TRBV6-5 to TRBJ2-5, with D perhaps TRBD2 (6 bases). CDR1 is MNHEY and CDR2 is SVGAGI in the germline V gene. This CDR3 comprises 14 residues. CDR3 region: CACSYLASVETQYF. CDR3 bases: TGTGCCTGCAGTTACTTGGCTAGCGTGGAGACCCAGTACTTC.

This clonotype was seen repeatedly, ten times or more. The chain uses TRBV6-5 and TRBJ2-1; D is ambiguous. There are 15 residues in the CDR3. V was clipped by 2 bases and J by 0 bases, with 8 bases between them. Germline CDR1 reads MNHEY; CDR2 reads SVGAGI. This CDR3 is CASSYQLSSYNEQFF. In DNA form, the CDR3 reads TGTGCCAGCAGTTACCAGCTAAGCTCCTACAATGAGCAGTTCTTC.

A remark on this clonotype: A read error may account for a junction end that differs from germline. This sequence joins TRBV7-6 and TRBJ2-7; the D gene could be TRBD1 or TRBD2 (5 bases each). Germline assignment: CDR1 SGHVS and CDR2 FNYEAQ. CDR3 length: 18 amino acids. CDR3 nucleotide sequence: TGTACCAGCAGCTTAGCGAGGGAGAAGGGGCGGGTATCCTACGAGCAGTACTTC. As protein: CTSSLAREKGRVSYEQYF. The full variable domain, rest sourced from reference TRBV7-6 and TRBJ2-7, is GAGVSQSPRYKVTKRGQDVALRCDPISGHVSLYWYRQALGQGPEFLTYFNYEAQQDKSGLPNDRFSAERPEGSISTLTIQRTEQRDSAMYRCTSSLAREKGRVSYEQYFGPGTRLTVT.

About this clonotype itself: This may stem from a read error, because a much larger clone lies one nucleotide away. The chain carries TRBV20-1 and TRBJ2-1, with TRBD2 matching over 9 bases. The CDR3 has 17 amino acids. The V gene end was trimmed by 1 base and the J gene end by 9 bases; junction bases not matched to a gene: 16. CDR1 is DFQATT, CDR2 SNEGSKA, per germline (reference sequence). The CDR3 DNA reads as TGCAGTGCTAGAGGGCCGGGAATAGCGGGAGTAGCCAGTGAGCAGTTCTTC. This translates into CSARGPGIAGVASEQFF.

There are many counts of this clonotype. The chain employs TRBV2 and TRBJ2-5; 9 bases fit TRBD2. TRBJ2-7 explains the end of the DNA better; the J call may be wrong. Germline V CDR1 and CDR2: SNHLY, FYNNEI. This CDR3 is 13 amino acids long. CDR3 DNA sequence: TGTGCCAGCAGTCTAGCGGGATTTGGCGAGCAGTACTTC. Translating gives CASSLAGFGEQYF.

The genes are TRBV20-1 and TRBJ1-5, with 8 bases fitting TRBD1. CDR3 size: 15 residues. Germline CDR1 is DFQATT and CDR2 is SNEGSKA (reference sequence). V lost 5 bases to trimming and J lost 2 bases; unmatched junction nucleotides: 8. The CDR3 coding sequence is TGCAGTGCTGCGACAGGGGTGTATGGCAATCAGCCCCAGCATTTT. Its translation is CSAATGVYGNQPQHF.

The V and J genes are TRBV20-1 and TRBJ2-3; 8 bases match TRBD2. CDR3 size: 13 residues. Germline trimming cut 8 bases from V and 4 bases from J; bases unmatched to any gene: 8. Germline V gene sequence: CDR1 DFQATT, CDR2 SNEGSKA (reference sequence). The CDR3 coding sequence is TGCAGTTCCGCCGGACTAGCCGCAGATACGCAGTATTTT. It specifies CSSAGLAADTQYF.

The rearrangement joins TRBV5-1 to TRBJ2-3, with 9 bases that match TRBD2. Per the germline V gene, CDR1 is SGHRS and CDR2 is YFSETQ. There are 16 residues in the CDR3. J gave up 0 bases and V 7 bases, and 9 bases lay outside the gene matches. CDR3 sequence reads: CASRTLAGKSTDTQYF. CDR3 nucleotide sequence: TGCGCCAGCCGAACCCTAGCGGGGAAAAGCACAGATACGCAGTATTTT.

This clonotype showed up just a few times. This rearrangement joins TRBV27 to TRBJ2-7; possibly TRBD2 for D (6 bases). V was pared by 2 bases and J by 2 bases, with 13 bases between. The CDR3 length is 15 residues. Germline CDR1 is MNHEY and CDR2 is SMNVEV (reference sequence). Here the CDR3 reads CASSLKASAAYEQYF. The CDR3 region has the DNA TGTGCCAGCAGTTTAAAGGCTAGCGCAGCCTACGAGCAGTACTTC.

The chain carries TRBV19 and TRBJ2-4; D remains unclear. The V gene lost 3 bases and the J gene lost 3 bases, with 6 bases spanning the gap. CDR1 LNHDA and CDR2 SQIVND come from the germline V gene (reference sequence). There are 13 residues in the CDR3. CDR3 sequence (DNA): TGTGCCAGTAGTATCCTTGGCAAAAACATTCAGTACTTC. Protein sequence: CASSILGKNIQYF.